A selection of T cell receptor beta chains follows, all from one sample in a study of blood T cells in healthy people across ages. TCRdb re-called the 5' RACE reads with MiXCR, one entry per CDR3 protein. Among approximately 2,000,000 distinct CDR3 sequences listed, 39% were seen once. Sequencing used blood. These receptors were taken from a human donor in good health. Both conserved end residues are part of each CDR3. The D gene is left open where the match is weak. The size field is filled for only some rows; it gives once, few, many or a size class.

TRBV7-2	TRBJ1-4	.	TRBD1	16	TGTGCCAGCAGCCTTCGACAGGGTTGGGGAAATGAAAAACTGTTTTTT	CASSLRQGWGNEKLFF
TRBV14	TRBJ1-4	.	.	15	TGTGCCAGCAGCCAAGATAACCAAGCTAATGAAAAACTGTTTTTT	CASSQDNQANEKLFF
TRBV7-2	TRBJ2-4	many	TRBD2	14	TGTGCCAGCAGCTTAAGCGGGGCGGAAAACATTCAGTACTTC	CASSLSGAENIQYF
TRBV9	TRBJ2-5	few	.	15	TGTGCCAGCAGCTACCGGACAGCAATCCAAGAGACCCAGTACTTC	CASSYRTAIQETQYF
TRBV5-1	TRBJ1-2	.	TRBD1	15	TGCGCCAGCAGCTTCGGGACAGGGGGCGTCGATGGCTACACCTTC	CASSFGTGGVDGYTF
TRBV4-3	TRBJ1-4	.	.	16	TGCGCCAGCAGCCAAGATATGGGACGGGCAGATGAAAAACTGTTTTTT	CASSQDMGRADEKLFF
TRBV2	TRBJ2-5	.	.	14	TGTGCCGGCAGTGATTACGGGGGCGGTGAGACCCAGTACTTC	CAGSDYGGGETQYF
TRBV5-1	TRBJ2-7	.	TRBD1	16	TGCGCCAGCAGCTTTGATGGACAGGGGCCATCCTACGAGCAGTACTTC	CASSFDGQGPSYEQYF
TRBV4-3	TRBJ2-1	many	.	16	TGCGCCAGCAGCCAAGATTACAGCCACGGAGTGGATGAGCAGTTCTTC	CASSQDYSHGVDEQFF
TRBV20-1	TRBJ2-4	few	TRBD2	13	TGCAGTGCTGGGCGGGGGGCCAAAAACATTCAGTACTTC	CSAGRGAKNIQYF
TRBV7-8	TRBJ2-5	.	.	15	TGTGCCAGCAGATTTTCGTTTCGGGGTGGGGAGACCCAGTACTTC	CASRFSFRGGETQYF
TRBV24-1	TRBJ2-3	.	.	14	TGTGCCACCAGGAGGGATAAATACACAGATACGCAGTATTTT	CATRRDKYTDTQYF
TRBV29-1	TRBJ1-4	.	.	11	TGCAGCGTTGAAGAGGAGGAAAAACTGTTTTTT	CSVEEEEKLFF
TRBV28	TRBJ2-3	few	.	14	TGTGCCAGCAGTTCGTTCGGTGTGACAGATACGCAGTATTTT	CASSSFGVTDTQYF
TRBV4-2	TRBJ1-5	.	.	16	TGTGCCAGCAGCCAAGATGGGGCCTCACCTTATCAGCCCCAGCATTTT	CASSQDGASPYQPQHF
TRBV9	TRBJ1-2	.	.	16	TGTGCCAGCAGCGGGGTCGGGGTCGGGAAAGAATATGGCTACACCTTC	CASSGVGVGKEYGYTF
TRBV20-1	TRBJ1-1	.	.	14	TGCAGTGCTAGAAGCCGAGGGGTTGTCGCCGAAGCTTTCTTT	CSARSRGVVAEAFF
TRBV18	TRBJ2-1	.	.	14	TGTGCCAGCTCACCTACAAGCGACCAAGAGACCCAGTTCTTC	CASSPTSDQETQFF
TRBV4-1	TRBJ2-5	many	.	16	TGCGCCAGCAGCCAAGGTTATACCTTGTACCAAGAGACCCAGTACTTC	CASSQGYTLYQETQYF
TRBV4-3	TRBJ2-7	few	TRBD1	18	TGCGCCAGCAGCCAACGGGAAGGGGGCGTAAAGAGCTCCTACGAGCAGTACTTC	CASSQREGGVKSSYEQYF
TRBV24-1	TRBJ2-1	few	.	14	TGTGCCACCAGCGGTCGGACAGCTCACAATGAGCAGTTCTTC	CATSGRTAHNEQFF
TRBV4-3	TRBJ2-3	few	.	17	TGCGCCAGCAGCCAAATGTTCTCTGGGACAAGCACAGATACGCAGTATTTT	CASSQMFSGTSTDTQYF
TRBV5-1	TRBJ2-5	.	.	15	TGCGCCAGCAGCTTTTGGCAGGAGAAGCCAAAGACCCAGTACTTC	CASSFWQEKPKTQYF
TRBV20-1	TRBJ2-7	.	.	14	TGCAGTGCTAGAGGTATCACAGGCCCCTACGAGCAGTACTTC	CSARGITGPYEQYF
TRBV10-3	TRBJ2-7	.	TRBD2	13	TGTGCCATCTCCGGGACTAGCTCGAATGAGCAGTACTTC	CAISGTSSNEQYF
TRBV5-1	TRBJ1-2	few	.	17	TGCGCCAGCAGCTTGTCATCAGGGGTAATTCGCAACTATGGCTACACCTTC	CASSLSSGVIRNYGYTF
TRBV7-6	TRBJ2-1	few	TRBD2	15	TGTGCCAGCAGCTTACGGGGGGGCCAGGTCAATGAGCAGTTCTTC	CASSLRGGQVNEQFF
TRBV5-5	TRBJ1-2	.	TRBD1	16	TGTGCCAGCAGCCTAGGACAGGGGGACCCTAACTATGGCTACACCTTC	CASSLGQGDPNYGYTF
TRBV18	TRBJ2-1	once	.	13	TGTGCCAGCTCACCAGCAACGGGCAATGAGCAGTTCTTC	CASSPATGNEQFF
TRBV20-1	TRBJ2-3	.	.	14	TGCAGTGCGACCTTCCAAACTGGCACAGATACGCAGTATTTT	CSATFQTGTDTQYF
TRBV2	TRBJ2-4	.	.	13	TGTGCCAGCAGCCCCGGATTTCGGGACATTCGGTACTTC	CASSPGFRDIRYF
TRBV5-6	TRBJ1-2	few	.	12	TGTGCCAGCAGCTTACAGCGGTATGGCTACACCTTC	CASSLQRYGYTF
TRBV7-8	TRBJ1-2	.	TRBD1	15	TGTGCCGGCAGCCTGACGGACAGGGGATGGACTGGCTACACCTTC	CAGSLTDRGWTGYTF
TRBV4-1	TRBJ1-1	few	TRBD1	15	TGCGCCAGCAGCCAAGAGGTCGGGACAGTCACTGAAGCTTTCTTT	CASSQEVGTVTEAFF
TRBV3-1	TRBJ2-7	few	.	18	TGTGCCAGCAGCCCCTACGTGGGGCAGATCGGGGGAAGCTACGAGCAGTACTTC	CASSPYVGQIGGSYEQYF
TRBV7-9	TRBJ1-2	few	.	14	TGTGCCAGCAGCTTAATTGGGGGGACTATCGGCTACACCTTC	CASSLIGGTIGYTF
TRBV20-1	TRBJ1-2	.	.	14	TGCAGTGCTAGTCCCCAGCGGGCCGGAGATGGCTACACCTTC	CSASPQRAGDGYTF
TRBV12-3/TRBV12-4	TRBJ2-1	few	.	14	TGTGCCAGCAGTCTAGGGACCCCGAGCAATGAGCAGTTCTTC	CASSLGTPSNEQFF
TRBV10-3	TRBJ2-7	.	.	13	TGTGCCATCAGTGATGTAAGGGCCTACGAGCAGTACTTC	CAISDVRAYEQYF